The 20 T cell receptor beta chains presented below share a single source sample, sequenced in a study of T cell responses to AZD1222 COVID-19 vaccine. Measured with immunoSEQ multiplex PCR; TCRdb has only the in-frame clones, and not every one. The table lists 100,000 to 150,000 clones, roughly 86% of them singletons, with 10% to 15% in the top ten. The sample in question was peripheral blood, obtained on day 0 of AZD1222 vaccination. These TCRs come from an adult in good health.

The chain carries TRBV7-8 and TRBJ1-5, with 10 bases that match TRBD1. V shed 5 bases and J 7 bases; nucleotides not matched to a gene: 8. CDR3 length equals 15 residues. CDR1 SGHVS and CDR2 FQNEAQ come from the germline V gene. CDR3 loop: CASSPGTGAGQPQHF. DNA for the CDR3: TGTGCCAGCAGCCCAGGGACAGGGGCAGGACAGCCCCAGCATTTT.

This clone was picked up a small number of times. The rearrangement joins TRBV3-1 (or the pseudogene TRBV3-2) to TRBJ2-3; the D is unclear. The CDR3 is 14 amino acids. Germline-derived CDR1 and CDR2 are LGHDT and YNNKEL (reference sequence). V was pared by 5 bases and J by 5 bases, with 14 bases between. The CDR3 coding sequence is TGTGCCAGCAGCATTGATCGTCCGCAAGATACGCAGTATTTT. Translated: CASSIDRPQDTQYF.

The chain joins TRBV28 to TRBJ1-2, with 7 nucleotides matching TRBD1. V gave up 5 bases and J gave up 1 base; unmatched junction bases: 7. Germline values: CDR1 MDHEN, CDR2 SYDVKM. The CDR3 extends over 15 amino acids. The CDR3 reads CASSTGQALNYGYTF. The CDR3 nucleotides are TGTGCCAGCAGTACCGGACAGGCCCTTAACTATGGCTACACCTTC.

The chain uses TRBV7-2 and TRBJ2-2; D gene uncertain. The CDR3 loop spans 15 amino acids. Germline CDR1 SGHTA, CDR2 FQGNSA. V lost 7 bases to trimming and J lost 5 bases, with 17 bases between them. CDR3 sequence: CASTQREGWTGELFF. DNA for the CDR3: TGTGCCAGCACCCAAAGGGAAGGGTGGACCGGGGAGCTGTTTTTT.

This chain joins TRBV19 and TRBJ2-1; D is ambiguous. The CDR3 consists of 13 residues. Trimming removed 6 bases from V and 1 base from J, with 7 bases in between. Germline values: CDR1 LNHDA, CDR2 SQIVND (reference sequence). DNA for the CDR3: TGTGCCAGTAGCGGGTTTTCCTACAATGAGCAGTTCTTC. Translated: CASSGFSYNEQFF.

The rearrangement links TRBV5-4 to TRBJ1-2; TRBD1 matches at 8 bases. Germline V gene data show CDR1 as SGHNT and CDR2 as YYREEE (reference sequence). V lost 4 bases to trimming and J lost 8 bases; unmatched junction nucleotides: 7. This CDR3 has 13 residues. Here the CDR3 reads CASSRTGSGGYTF. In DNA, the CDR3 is TGTGCCAGCAGCAGGACAGGGAGTGGGGGCTACACCTTC.

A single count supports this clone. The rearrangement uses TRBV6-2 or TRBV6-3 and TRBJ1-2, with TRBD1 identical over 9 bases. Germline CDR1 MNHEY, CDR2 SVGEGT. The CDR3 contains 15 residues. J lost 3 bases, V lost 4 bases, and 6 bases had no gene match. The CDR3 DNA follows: TGTGCCAGCAGTTTTTGGACAGGGGTGCACTATGGCTACACCTTC. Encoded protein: CASSFWTGVHYGYTF.

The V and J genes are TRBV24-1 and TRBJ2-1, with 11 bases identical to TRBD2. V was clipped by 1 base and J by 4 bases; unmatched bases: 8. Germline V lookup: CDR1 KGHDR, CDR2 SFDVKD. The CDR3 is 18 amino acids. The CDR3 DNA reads TGTGCCACCAGTGATTTAAGCCCCGGGACTAGCGGTTACAATGAGCAGTTCTTC. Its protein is CATSDLSPGTSGYNEQFF.

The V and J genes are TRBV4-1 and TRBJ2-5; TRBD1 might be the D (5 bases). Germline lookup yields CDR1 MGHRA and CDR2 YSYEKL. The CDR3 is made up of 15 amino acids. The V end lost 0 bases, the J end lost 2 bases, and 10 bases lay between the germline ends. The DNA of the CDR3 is TGCGCCAGCAGCCAAGATGGGGCACAGCAAGAGACCCAGTACTTC. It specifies CASSQDGAQQETQYF.

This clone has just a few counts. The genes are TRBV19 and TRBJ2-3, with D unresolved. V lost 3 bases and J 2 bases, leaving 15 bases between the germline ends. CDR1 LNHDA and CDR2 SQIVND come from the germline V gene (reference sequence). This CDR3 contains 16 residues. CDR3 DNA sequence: TGTGCCAGTAGTATGGGGTATAAGGGATCCACAGATACGCAGTATTTT. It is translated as CASSMGYKGSTDTQYF.

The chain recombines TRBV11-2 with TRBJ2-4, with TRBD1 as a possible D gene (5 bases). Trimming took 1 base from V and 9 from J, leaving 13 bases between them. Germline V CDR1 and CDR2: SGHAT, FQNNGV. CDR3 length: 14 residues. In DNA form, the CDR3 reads TGTGCCAGCAGCTTAGTGACTCCAAGGGGCATTCAGTACTTC. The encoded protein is CASSLVTPRGIQYF.

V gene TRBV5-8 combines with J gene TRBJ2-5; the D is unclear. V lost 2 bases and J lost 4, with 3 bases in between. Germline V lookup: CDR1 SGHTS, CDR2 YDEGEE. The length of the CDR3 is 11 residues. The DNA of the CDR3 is TGTGCCAGCAGCTTTCTAGAGACCCAGTACTTC. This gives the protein CASSFLETQYF.

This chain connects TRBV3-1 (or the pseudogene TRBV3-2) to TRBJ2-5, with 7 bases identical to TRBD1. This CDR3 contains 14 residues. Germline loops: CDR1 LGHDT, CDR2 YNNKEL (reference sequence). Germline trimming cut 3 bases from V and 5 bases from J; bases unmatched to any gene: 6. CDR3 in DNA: TGTGCCAGCAGCCAGCCCGACAGGGTGGAGACCCAGTACTTC. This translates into CASSQPDRVETQYF.

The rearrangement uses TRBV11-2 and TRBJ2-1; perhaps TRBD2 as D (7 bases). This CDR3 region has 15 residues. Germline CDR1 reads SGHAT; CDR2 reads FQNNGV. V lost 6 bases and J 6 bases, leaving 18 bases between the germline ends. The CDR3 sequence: CASSGGGSGVNEQFF. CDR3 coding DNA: TGTGCCAGCAGTGGGGGCGGGAGTGGGGTCAATGAGCAGTTCTTC.

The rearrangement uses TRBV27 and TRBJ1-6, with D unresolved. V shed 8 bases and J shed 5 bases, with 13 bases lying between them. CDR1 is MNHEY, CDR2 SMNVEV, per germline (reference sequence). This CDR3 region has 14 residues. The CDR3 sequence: CASSILTNNSPLHF. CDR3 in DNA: TGTGCCAGCTCCATCCTAACAAATAATTCACCCCTCCACTTT.

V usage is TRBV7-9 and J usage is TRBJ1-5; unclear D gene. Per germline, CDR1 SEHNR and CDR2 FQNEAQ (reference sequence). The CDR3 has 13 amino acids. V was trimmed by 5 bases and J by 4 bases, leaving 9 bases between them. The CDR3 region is CASSANLNQPQHF. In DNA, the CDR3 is TGTGCCAGCAGCGCGAACCTTAATCAGCCCCAGCATTTT. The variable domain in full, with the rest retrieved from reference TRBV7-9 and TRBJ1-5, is DTGVSQNPRHKITKRGQNVTFRCDPISEHNRLYWYRQTLGQGPEFLTYFQNEAQLEKSRLLSDRFSAERPKGSFSTLEIQRTEQGDSAMYLCASSANLNQPQHFGDGTRLSIL.

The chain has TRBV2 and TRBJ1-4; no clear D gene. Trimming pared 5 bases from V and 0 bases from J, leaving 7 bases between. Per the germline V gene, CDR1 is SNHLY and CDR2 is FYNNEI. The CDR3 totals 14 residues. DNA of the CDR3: TGTGCCAGCAGTAAGGGTGCAACTAATGAAAAACTGTTTTTT. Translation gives CASSKGATNEKLFF. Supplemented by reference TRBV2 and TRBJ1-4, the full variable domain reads EPEVTQTPSHQVTQMGQEVILRCVPISNHLYFYWYRQILGQKVEFLVSFYNNEISEKSEIFDDQFSVERPDGSNFTLKIRSTKLEDSAMYFCASSKGATNEKLFFGSGTQLSVL.

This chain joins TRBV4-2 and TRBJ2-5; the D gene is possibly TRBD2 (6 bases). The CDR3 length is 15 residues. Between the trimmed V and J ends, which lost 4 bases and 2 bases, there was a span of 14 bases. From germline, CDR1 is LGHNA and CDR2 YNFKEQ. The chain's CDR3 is CASSPGSGPQETQYF. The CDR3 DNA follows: TGTGCCAGCAGCCCGGGGAGCGGGCCTCAAGAGACCCAGTACTTC.

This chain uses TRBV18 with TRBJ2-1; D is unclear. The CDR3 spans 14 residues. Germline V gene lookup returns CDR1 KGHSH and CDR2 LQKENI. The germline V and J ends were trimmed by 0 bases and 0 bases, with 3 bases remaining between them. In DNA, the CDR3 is TGTGCCAGCTCACCACCAGGCTCCTACAATGAGCAGTTCTTC. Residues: CASSPPGSYNEQFF.

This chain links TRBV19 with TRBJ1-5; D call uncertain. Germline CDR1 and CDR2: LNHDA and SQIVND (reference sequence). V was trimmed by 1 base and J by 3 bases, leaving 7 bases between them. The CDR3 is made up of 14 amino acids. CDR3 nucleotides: TGTGCCAGTAGTATAGGAAGGGTCAATCAGCCCCAGCATTTT. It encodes CASSIGRVNQPQHF.